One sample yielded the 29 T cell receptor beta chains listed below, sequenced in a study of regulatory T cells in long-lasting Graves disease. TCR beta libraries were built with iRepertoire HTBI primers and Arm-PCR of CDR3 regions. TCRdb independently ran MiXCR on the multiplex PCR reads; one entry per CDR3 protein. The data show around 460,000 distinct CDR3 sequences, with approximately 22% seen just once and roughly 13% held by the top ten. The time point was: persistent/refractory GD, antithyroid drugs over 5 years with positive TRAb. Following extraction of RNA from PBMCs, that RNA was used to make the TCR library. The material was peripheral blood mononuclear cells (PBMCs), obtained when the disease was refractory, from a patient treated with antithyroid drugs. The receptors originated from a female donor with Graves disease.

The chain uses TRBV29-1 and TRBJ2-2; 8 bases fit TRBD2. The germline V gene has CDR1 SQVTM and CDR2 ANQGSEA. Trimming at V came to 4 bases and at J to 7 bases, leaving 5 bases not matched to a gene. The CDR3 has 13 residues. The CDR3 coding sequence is TGCAGCGTTGCCGGGGGGGGATACGGGGAGCTGTTTTTT. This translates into CSVAGGGYGELFF.

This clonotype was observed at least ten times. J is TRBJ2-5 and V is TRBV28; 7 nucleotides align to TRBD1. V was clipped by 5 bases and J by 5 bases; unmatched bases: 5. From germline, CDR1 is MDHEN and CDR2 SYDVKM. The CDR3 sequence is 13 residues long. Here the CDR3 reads CASSPDRVETQYF. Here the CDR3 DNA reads TGTGCCAGCAGTCCTGACAGGGTGGAGACCCAGTACTTC.

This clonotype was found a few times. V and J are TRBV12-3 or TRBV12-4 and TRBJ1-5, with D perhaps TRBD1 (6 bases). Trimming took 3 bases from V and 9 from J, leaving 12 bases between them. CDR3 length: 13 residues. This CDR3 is CASSLSTGRPQHF. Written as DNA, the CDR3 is TGTGCCAGCAGTTTGTCCACAGGGAGGCCCCAGCATTTT.

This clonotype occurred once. The CDR3 DNA is TGTGCCAGCAGCCAAGGGAGGCAGGGGGGATACAATGAGCAGTTCTTC. It specifies CASSQGRQGGYNEQFF. The chain recombines TRBV27 with TRBJ2-1, with D tentatively TRBD1 (7 bases). Trimming took 6 bases from V and 4 from J, leaving 19 bases between them. The CDR3 extends over 16 amino acids. Germline V gene sequence: CDR1 MNHEY, CDR2 SMNVEV (reference sequence).

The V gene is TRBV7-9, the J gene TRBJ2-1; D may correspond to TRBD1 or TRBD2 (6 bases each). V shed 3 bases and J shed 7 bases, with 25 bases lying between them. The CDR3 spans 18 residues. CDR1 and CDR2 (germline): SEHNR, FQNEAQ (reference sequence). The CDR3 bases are TGTGCCAGCAGCTTGTATTGGTTGCGTGGGGGGCGCAGGAATGAGCAGTTCTTC. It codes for CASSLYWLRGGRRNEQFF.

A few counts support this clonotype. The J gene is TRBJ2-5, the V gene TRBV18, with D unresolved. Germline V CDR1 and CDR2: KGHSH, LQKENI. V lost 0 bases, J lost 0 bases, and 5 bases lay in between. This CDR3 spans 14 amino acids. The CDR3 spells CASSPPSNQETQYF. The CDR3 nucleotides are TGTGCCAGCTCACCACCGTCCAACCAAGAGACCCAGTACTTC.

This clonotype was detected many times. As DNA, the CDR3 is TGTGCCAGCAGCTTAGAGCTAGGGGTCGGCTACACCTTC. Translation: CASSLELGVGYTF. The V gene is TRBV11-2, the J gene TRBJ1-2; weak D call: TRBD1 (5 bases). Germline V CDR1 and CDR2: SGHAT, FQNNGV. The CDR3 loop spans 13 amino acids. V lost 0 bases and J 8 bases, leaving 10 bases between the germline ends.

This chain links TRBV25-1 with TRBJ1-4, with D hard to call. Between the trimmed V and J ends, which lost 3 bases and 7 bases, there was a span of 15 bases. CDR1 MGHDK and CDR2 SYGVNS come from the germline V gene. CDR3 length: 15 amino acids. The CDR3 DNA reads TGTGCCAGCAGTGATCCCCGAGGGCTCGCTGAAAAACTGTTTTTT. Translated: CASSDPRGLAEKLFF.

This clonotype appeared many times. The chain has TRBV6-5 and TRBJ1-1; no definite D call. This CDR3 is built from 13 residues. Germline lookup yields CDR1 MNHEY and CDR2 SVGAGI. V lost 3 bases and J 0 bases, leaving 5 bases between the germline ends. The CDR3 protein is CASSYLMNTEAFF. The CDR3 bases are TGTGCCAGCAGTTATCTCATGAACACTGAAGCTTTCTTT.

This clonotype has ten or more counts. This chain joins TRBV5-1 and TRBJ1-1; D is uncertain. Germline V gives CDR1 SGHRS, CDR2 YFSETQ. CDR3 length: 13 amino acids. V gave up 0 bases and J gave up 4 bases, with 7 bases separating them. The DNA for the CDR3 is TGCGCCAGCAGCTTGGATGGGAGCACTGAAGCTTTCTTT. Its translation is CASSLDGSTEAFF.

The CDR3: CASSPFGGEYGYTF. CDR3 nucleotides: TGTGCCAGCAGCCCCTTTGGGGGAGAATATGGCTACACCTTC. The chain combines TRBV3-1 with TRBJ1-2; D possibly corresponds to TRBD1 (5 bases). CDR3 length: 14 residues. Germline V lookup: CDR1 LGHDT, CDR2 YNNKEL (reference sequence). Trimming removed 4 bases at V and 5 bases at J, with 14 bases between.

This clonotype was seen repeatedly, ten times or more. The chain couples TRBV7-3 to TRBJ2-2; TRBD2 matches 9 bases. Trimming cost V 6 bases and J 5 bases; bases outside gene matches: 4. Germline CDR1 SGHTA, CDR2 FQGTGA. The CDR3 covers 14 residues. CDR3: CASRLAGNTGELFF. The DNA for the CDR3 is TGTGCCAGCAGGCTAGCGGGAAATACCGGGGAGCTGTTTTTT.

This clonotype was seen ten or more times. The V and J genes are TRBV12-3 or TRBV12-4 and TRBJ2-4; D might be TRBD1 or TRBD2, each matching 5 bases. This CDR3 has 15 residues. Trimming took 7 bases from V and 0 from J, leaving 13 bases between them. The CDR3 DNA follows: TGTGCCAGCACCCCGGGGCTGGTAGCCAAAAACATTCAGTACTTC. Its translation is CASTPGLVAKNIQYF.

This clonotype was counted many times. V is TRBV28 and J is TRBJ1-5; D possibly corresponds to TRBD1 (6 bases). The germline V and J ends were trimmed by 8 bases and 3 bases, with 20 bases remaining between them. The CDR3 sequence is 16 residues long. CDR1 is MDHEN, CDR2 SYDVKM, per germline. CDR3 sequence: CASGPEGGRVNQPQHF. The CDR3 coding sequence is TGTGCCAGCGGCCCCGAGGGGGGGAGGGTCAATCAGCCCCAGCATTTT.

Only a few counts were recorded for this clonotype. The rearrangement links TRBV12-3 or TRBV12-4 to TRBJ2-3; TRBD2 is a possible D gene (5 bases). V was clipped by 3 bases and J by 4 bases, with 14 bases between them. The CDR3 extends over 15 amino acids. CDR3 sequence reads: CASSLRVSGSDTQYF. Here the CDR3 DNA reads TGTGCCAGCAGTTTGAGGGTCTCGGGGTCAGATACGCAGTATTTT.

Written as DNA, the CDR3 is TGTGCCAGCAGCGTAGATAGCGGGAACAATATTATTCGCTATGGCTACACCTTC. Its protein product is CASSVDSGNNIIRYGYTF. The genes are TRBV9 and TRBJ1-2; D gene ambiguous. Trimming left V 0 bases short and J 4 bases short, with 22 bases between. CDR3 length equals 18 residues. The V gene's germline CDR1 is SGDLS and CDR2 YYNGEE. The whole variable domain, remainder taken from reference TRBV9 and TRBJ1-2, is DSGVTQTPKHLITATGQRVTLRCSPRSGDLSVYWYQQSLDQGLQFLIQYYNGEERAKGNILERFSAQQFPDLHSELNLSSLELGDSALYFCASSVDSGNNIIRYGYTFGSGTRLTVV.

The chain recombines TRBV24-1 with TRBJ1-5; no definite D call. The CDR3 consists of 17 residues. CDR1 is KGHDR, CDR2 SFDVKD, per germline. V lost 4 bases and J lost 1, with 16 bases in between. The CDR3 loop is CATSDSRPEVSNQPQHF. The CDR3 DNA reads TGTGCCACCAGTGACTCTAGACCCGAGGTCAGCAATCAGCCCCAGCATTTT.

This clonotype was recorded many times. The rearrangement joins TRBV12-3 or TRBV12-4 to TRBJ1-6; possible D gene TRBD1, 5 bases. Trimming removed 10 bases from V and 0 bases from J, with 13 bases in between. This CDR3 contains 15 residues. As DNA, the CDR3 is TGTGCCACAAGGGACCGCATCTCCTATAATTCACCCCTCCACTTT. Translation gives CATRDRISYNSPLHF.

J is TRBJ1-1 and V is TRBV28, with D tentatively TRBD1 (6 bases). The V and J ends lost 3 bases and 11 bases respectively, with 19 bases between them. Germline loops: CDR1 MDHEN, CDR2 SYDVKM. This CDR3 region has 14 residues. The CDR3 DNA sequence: TGTGCCAGCAGTTTCATCCTTCAGGGGTCAGGGGCTTTCTTT. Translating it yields CASSFILQGSGAFF. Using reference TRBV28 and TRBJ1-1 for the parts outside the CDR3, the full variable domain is DVKVTQSSRYLVKRTGEKVFLECVQDMDHENMFWYRQDPGLGLRLIYFSYDVKMKEKGDIPEGYSVSREKKERFSLILESASTNQTSMYLCASSFILQGSGAFFGQGTRLTVV.

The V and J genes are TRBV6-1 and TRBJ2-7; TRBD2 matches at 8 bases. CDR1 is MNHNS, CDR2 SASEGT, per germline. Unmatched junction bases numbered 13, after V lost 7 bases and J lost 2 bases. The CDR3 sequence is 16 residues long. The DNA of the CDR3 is TGTGCCAGCAAAGATGTTATAGCGGGGATAACCTACGAGCAGTACTTC. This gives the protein CASKDVIAGITYEQYF.

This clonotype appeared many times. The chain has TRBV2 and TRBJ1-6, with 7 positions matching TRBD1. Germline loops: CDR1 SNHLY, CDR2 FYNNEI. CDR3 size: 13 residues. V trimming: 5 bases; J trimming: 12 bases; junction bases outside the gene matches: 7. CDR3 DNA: TGTGCCAGCAGTTTGACAGGGCCTAGACCCCTCCACTTT. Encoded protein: CASSLTGPRPLHF.

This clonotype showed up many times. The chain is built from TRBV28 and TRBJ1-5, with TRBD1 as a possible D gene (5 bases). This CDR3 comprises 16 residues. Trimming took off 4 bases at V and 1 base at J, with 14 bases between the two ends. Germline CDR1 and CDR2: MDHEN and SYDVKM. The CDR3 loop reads CASSSWRGESNQPQHF. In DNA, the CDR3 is TGTGCCAGCAGTTCCTGGAGAGGGGAGAGCAATCAGCCCCAGCATTTT. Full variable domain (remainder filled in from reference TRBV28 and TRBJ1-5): DVKVTQSSRYLVKRTGEKVFLECVQDMDHENMFWYRQDPGLGLRLIYFSYDVKMKEKGDIPEGYSVSREKKERFSLILESASTNQTSMYLCASSSWRGESNQPQHFGDGTRLSIL.

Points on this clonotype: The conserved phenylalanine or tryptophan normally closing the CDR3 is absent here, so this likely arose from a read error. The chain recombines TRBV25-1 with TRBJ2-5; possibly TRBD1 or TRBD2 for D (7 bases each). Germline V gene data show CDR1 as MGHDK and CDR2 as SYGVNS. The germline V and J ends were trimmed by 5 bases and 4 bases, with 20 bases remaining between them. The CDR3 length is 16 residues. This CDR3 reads CASSKQGLAESETQYL. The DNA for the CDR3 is TGTGCCAGCAGTAAACAGGGGCTAGCGGAGTCAGAGACCCAGTACCTC.

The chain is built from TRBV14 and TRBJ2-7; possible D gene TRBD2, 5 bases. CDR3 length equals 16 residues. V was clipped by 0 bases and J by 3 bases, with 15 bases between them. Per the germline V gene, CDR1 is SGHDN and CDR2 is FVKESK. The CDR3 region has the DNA TGTGCCAGCAGCCAAGATTATGGTCGGGGAATCTACGAGCAGTACTTC. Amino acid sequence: CASSQDYGRGIYEQYF.

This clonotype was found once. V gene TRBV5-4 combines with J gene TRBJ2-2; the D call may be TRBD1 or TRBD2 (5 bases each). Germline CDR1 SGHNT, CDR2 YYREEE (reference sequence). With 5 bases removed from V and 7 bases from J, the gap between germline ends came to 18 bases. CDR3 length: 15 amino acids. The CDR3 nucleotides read TGTGCCAGCAGTTCTAGTTTGGGGGTGAGCGGGGAGCTGTTTTTT. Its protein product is CASSSSLGVSGELFF.

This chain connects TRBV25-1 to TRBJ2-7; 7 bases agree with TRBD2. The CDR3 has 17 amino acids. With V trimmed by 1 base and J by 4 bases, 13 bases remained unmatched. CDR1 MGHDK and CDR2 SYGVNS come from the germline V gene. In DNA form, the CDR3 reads TGTGCCAGCAGTGAATTGGGGGGGAGCGGGACGAGTTACGAGCAGTACTTC. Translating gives CASSELGGSGTSYEQYF.

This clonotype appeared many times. The CDR3 region is CAASGGRNQPQHF. As DNA, the CDR3 is TGTGCCGCCTCAGGGGGGAGGAATCAGCCCCAGCATTTT. The chain has TRBV28 and TRBJ1-5; 7 nucleotides line up with TRBD1. Trimming removed 11 bases from V and 4 bases from J; junction bases left unmatched: 8. The germline V gene has CDR1 MDHEN and CDR2 SYDVKM. This CDR3 comprises 13 residues.

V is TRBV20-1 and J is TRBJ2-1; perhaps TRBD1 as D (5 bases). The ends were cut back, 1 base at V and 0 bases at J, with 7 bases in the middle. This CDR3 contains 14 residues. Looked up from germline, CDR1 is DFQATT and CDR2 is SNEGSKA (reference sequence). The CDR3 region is CSARGQGSYNEQFF. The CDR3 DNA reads TGCAGTGCTAGAGGTCAGGGCTCCTACAATGAGCAGTTCTTC.

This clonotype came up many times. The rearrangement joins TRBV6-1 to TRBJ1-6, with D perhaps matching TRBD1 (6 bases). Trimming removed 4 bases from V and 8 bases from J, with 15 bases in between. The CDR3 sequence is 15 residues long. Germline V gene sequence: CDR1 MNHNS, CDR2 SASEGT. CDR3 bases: TGTGCCAGCAGTGTGGGGGCGGTCAGTTATTCACCCCTCCACTTT. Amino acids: CASSVGAVSYSPLHF.